The 30 T cell receptor beta chains presented below share a single source sample, sequenced in a study of molecular identifiers for immune sequencing clone quantification (dated by TCRdb to the late 2010s). The library was built by means of PCR. The listed sequencing device is NextSeq 500. TCRdb took the public reads, trimmed them with fastp at Q25, ran MiXCR for clone calling and kept in-frame beta chains. All rows with the same CDR3 protein become a single entry with the most common DNA and genes. This sample holds hundreds of thousands of distinct CDR3 sequences; approximately 24% were observed only once. The top ten constitute about 0.81% of the sample. The sample consisted of naive CD8+ T cells from blood, with Jurkat cell RNA spiked in. In the paper's terms, the cell subset or site label means: FACS-sorted CD8+CD4-CCR7+CD45RA+ naive T cells. Source of these receptors: a human donor in good health. Some libraries in this study had Jurkat cell RNA spiked in.

To note about this clonotype: This sequence may be a read error, since a much larger clone differs from it by one base. The CDR3 nucleotides read TGCGCCAGCAGCCAAGAGGAGGGGGTCCACGAGCAGTACTTC. Its translation: CASSQEEGVHEQYF. The genes are TRBV4-3 and TRBJ2-7; either TRBD1 or TRBD2 may supply D (6 bases each). Trimming removed 0 bases at V and 5 bases at J, with 11 bases between. Germline-derived CDR1 and CDR2 are LGHNA and YSLEER. The CDR3 length is 14 residues.

This clonotype was recorded many times. V and J are TRBV6-5 and TRBJ2-7, with 8 positions matching TRBD1. The CDR3 is 15 amino acids. Trimming cost V 1 base and J 5 bases; bases outside gene matches: 7. Germline CDR1 is MNHEY and CDR2 is SVGAGI. CDR3 sequence reads: CASSYYGQGTHEQYF. In DNA form, the CDR3 reads TGTGCCAGCAGTTACTACGGACAGGGTACCCACGAGCAGTACTTC.

On this clonotype: A much larger clone is a single base away; this may be a read error. The chain couples TRBV12-5 to TRBJ1-1, with D perhaps matching TRBD1 (6 bases). There are 19 residues in the CDR3. CDR1 is LGHNT and CDR2 is FRNRAP in the germline V gene. The V end lost 0 bases, the J end lost 0 bases, and 20 bases lay between the germline ends. The CDR3 protein is CASGLVGARTATLNTEAFF. The DNA for the CDR3 is TGTGCTAGTGGTTTGGTAGGGGCTAGGACAGCAACGTTGAACACTGAAGCTTTCTTT.

This clonotype was observed many times. The chain combines TRBV20-1 with TRBJ1-5; D is unresolved. There are 18 residues in the CDR3. Trimming removed 5 bases from V and 0 bases from J, with 23 bases in between. Germline lookup yields CDR1 DFQATT and CDR2 SNEGSKA (reference sequence). The CDR3 DNA follows: TGCAGTGCTCAGGAGGCCACTACCATGTTTAATAGCAATCAGCCCCAGCATTTT. Translation: CSAQEATTMFNSNQPQHF.

This clonotype was counted many times. The genes are TRBV7-7 and TRBJ2-7; TRBD1 or TRBD2 may be the D gene (6 bases each). V dropped 5 bases and J dropped 5 bases, with 16 bases sitting between them. The length of the CDR3 is 14 residues. CDR1 SSHAT and CDR2 FNYEAQ come from the germline V gene (reference sequence). DNA of the CDR3: TGTGCCAGCAGCCAGCTTGTCGGGGGCGACGAGCAGTACTTC. Residues: CASSQLVGGDEQYF. The variable domain in full, completed from reference TRBV7-7 and TRBJ2-7, reads GAGVSQSPRYKVTKRGQDVTLRCDPISSHATLYWYQQALGQGPEFLTYFNYEAQPDKSGLPSDRFSAERPEGSISTLTIQRTEQRDSAMYRCASSQLVGGDEQYFGPGTRLTVT.

In its sample, this clonotype was seen a few times. This may come from a read error, since a much larger clone is one base off. The V call is TRBV9, the J call TRBJ1-3; D not certain. The CDR3 consists of 13 residues. CDR1 is SGDLS and CDR2 is YYNGEE in the germline V gene. CDR3 sequence reads: CAGSEGSFNTIYF. The CDR3, as DNA: TGTGCCGGCAGCGAGGGCAGCTTCAACACCATATATTTT. The full variable domain, rest sourced from reference TRBV9 and TRBJ1-3, is DSGVTQTPKHLITATGQRVTLRCSPRSGDLSVYWYQQSLDQGLQFLIQYYNGEERAKGNILERFSAQQFPDLHSELNLSSLELGDSALYFCAGSEGSFNTIYFGEGSWLTVV.

A remark on this clonotype: At one end, the junction sequence differs from germline, possibly due to a read error. The V gene is TRBV27, the J gene TRBJ1-5; D not resolved. Germline loops: CDR1 MNHEY, CDR2 SMNVEV (reference sequence). CDR3 length: 14 amino acids. The CDR3 protein is CACSLAGTDQPQHF. The CDR3 DNA sequence: TGTGCCTGCAGTTTAGCAGGCACGGATCAGCCCCAGCATTTT.

Remarks on this clonotype: The junction departs from the called germline gene at one end, perhaps through a read error. The rearrangement joins TRBV12-3 or TRBV12-4 to TRBJ1-6; TRBD1 matches 9 bases. The CDR3 consists of 17 residues. The CDR3 loop reads CAGSLALGQGPNSPLHF. The DNA for the CDR3 is TGTGCCGGCAGTTTAGCCCTAGGACAGGGGCCCAATTCACCCCTCCACTTT.

This clonotype was seen many times. The chain has TRBV5-1 and TRBJ2-7; the D is unclear. Trimming stripped 0 bases from V and 4 bases from J, with 17 bases between. CDR1 SGHRS and CDR2 YFSETQ come from the germline V gene. There are 16 residues in the CDR3. CDR3 residues: CASSLGVGSLGYEQYF. CDR3 bases: TGCGCCAGCAGCTTGGGTGTTGGCAGCCTGGGGTACGAGCAGTACTTC.

This clonotype came up many times. V gene TRBV2 combines with J gene TRBJ1-2; D might be TRBD1 (6 bases). CDR1 is SNHLY and CDR2 is FYNNEI in the germline V gene. CDR3 length: 17 residues. Trimming removed 3 bases at V and 2 bases at J, with 19 bases between. CDR3 bases: TGTGCCAGCAGTGATCCTCTCGTAGACAGGACAAACTATGGCTACACCTTC. Its translation: CASSDPLVDRTNYGYTF.

This clonotype was found many times. The chain recombines TRBV30 with TRBJ1-1, with D unresolved. V was shortened by 1 base and J by 1 base, with 7 bases between the two germline ends. Germline V gives CDR1 GTSNPN, CDR2 SVGIG (reference sequence). The CDR3 consists of 13 residues. CDR3 sequence reads: CAWSEAGNTEAFF. CDR3 DNA: TGTGCCTGGAGTGAGGCGGGGAACACTGAAGCTTTCTTT. The entire variable domain, with the rest obtained from reference TRBV30 and TRBJ1-1, is as follows: SQTIHQWPATLVQPVGSPLSLECTVEGTSNPNLYWYRQAAGRGLQLLFYSVGIGQISSEVPQNLSASRPQDRQFILSSKKLLLSDSGFYLCAWSEAGNTEAFFGQGTRLTVV.

The V call is TRBV7-2, the J call TRBJ2-7, with a weak D call TRBD1 (6 bases). V shed 5 bases and J shed 6 bases, with 17 bases lying between them. From germline, CDR1 is SGHTA and CDR2 FQGNSA. The CDR3 totals 14 residues. CDR3 loop: CASSQFFGGGEQYF. For the CDR3, the DNA is TGTGCCAGCAGCCAATTCTTTGGGGGCGGCGAGCAGTACTTC.

This clonotype came up a few times. CDR3 sequence: CASSEFEISRETQYF. CDR3 bases: TGTGCCAGCAGTGAATTTGAGATCAGTCGTGAGACCCAGTACTTC. V usage is TRBV25-1 and J usage is TRBJ2-5; D unclear. The CDR3 has 15 residues. Germline CDR1 reads MGHDK; CDR2 reads SYGVNS. The V gene lost 1 base and the J gene lost 5 bases, with 14 bases spanning the gap.

About this clonotype itself: Given a much more abundant clone one base away, this may be a read error. The V call is TRBV11-1, the J call TRBJ2-7, with D perhaps matching TRBD2 (5 bases). Germline CDR1 reads SGHAT; CDR2 reads FQDESV (reference sequence). The length of the CDR3 is 15 residues. CDR3 DNA: TGTGCCAGCAGCCAGAACCGTGGCGGACTCTACGAGCAGTGCTTC. Its translation: CASSQNRGGLYEQCF.

The chain is built from TRBV4-3 and TRBJ2-7, with a weak D call TRBD1 (5 bases). CDR3 length: 15 residues. CDR1 LGHNA and CDR2 YSLEER come from the germline V gene. Deletions cut 0 bases from V and 2 bases from J, with 11 bases between. CDR3 in amino acids: CASSQDRQGPYEQYF. The CDR3 bases are TGCGCCAGCAGCCAAGATAGGCAGGGTCCCTACGAGCAGTACTTC.

This clonotype was recorded many times. V usage is TRBV7-9 and J usage is TRBJ1-1; no clear D gene. Trimming removed 1 base from V and 4 bases from J, with 13 bases in between. Per the germline V gene, CDR1 is SEHNR and CDR2 is FQNEAQ (reference sequence). The CDR3 is 15 amino acids. The CDR3 sequence is CASSLGVNTGTEAFF. The CDR3 DNA reads as TGTGCCAGCAGCTTAGGGGTCAACACGGGCACTGAAGCTTTCTTT.

The table lists this clonotype with many counts. V is TRBV13 and J is TRBJ2-3; D gene ambiguous. The V end was cut by 0 bases, the J end by 2 bases, with 3 bases between. The germline V gene encodes CDR1 PRHDT and CDR2 FYEKMQ (reference sequence). The CDR3 extends over 13 amino acids. CDR3 sequence reads: CASSLGFTDTQYF. CDR3 bases: TGTGCCAGCAGCTTAGGTTTCACAGATACGCAGTATTTT.

This clonotype was detected only a few times. Just one base apart from a much larger clone, this may be a read error. This sequence joins TRBV5-4 and TRBJ1-1; no reliable D call. This CDR3 contains 14 residues. The germline V gene has CDR1 SGHNT and CDR2 YYREEE (reference sequence). V was cut by 4 bases and J by 1 base, with 11 bases left in between. CDR3 amino acids: CASSSFARNTEAFF. The CDR3 nucleotides read TGTGCCAGCAGCAGCTTTGCCCGGAACACTGAAGCTTTCTTT.

Worth noting for this clonotype: Since the CDR3 does not end with the conserved phenylalanine or tryptophan, this likely comes from a read error. This chain uses TRBV18 with TRBJ2-7; no clear D. Germline loops: CDR1 KGHSH, CDR2 LQKENI. Trimming shortened V by 0 bases and J by 4 bases, and 13 bases separated the two germline ends. The CDR3 extends over 15 amino acids. In nucleotides, the CDR3 is TGTGCCAGCTCACCACCGTCTTATCCCACGTACGAGCAGTACTGC. Amino acid sequence: CASSPPSYPTYEQYC.

This clonotype was detected only a few times. The chain combines TRBV3-1 with TRBJ2-5; tentative D call: TRBD1 (6 bases). CDR1 is LGHDT, CDR2 YNNKEL, per germline (reference sequence). The CDR3 consists of 15 residues. V was pared by 4 bases and J by 4 bases, with 16 bases between. CDR3 sequence reads: CASSPNGGGSETQYF. The DNA of the CDR3 is TGTGCCAGCAGCCCAAATGGTGGGGGCTCAGAGACCCAGTACTTC.

The V and J genes are TRBV2 and TRBJ1-3, with D maybe TRBD1 (6 bases). The CDR3 contains 17 residues. Germline lookup yields CDR1 SNHLY and CDR2 FYNNEI. Trimming left V 2 bases short and J 2 bases short, with 16 bases between. The CDR3: CASSELFRDKAGNTIYF. CDR3 DNA: TGTGCCAGCAGTGAATTGTTCCGGGACAAAGCTGGAAACACCATATATTTT. Complete variable domain (other parts from reference TRBV2 and TRBJ1-3): EPEVTQTPSHQVTQMGQEVILRCVPISNHLYFYWYRQILGQKVEFLVSFYNNEISEKSEIFDDQFSVERPDGSNFTLKIRSTKLEDSAMYFCASSELFRDKAGNTIYFGEGSWLTVV.

This clonotype was observed many times. The J gene is TRBJ2-7, the V gene TRBV28; no clear D. V shed 8 bases and J shed 1 base, with 9 bases lying between them. Germline V gives CDR1 MDHEN, CDR2 SYDVKM. CDR3 length: 12 residues. The CDR3 DNA is TGTGCCAGCGAGAACGGATCCTACGAGCAGTACTTC. Translated: CASENGSYEQYF.

The rearrangement links TRBV27 to TRBJ1-6; possibly TRBD1 for D (5 bases). V lost 6 bases and J 0 bases, leaving 12 bases between the germline ends. The CDR3 is 16 amino acids. Germline V gives CDR1 MNHEY, CDR2 SMNVEV (reference sequence). The CDR3 DNA sequence: TGTGCCAGCAGGTTGACAGATAGCTCCTATAATTCACCCCTCCACTTT. This translates into CASRLTDSSYNSPLHF.

J is TRBJ1-2 and V is TRBV11-2, with TRBD1 identical over 9 bases. This CDR3 region has 15 residues. V dropped 2 bases and J dropped 5; count of bases not matched to a gene: 6. Germline-derived CDR1 and CDR2 are SGHAT and FQNNGV. The CDR3 sequence: CASSLSWTGAYGYTF. In DNA form, the CDR3 reads TGTGCCAGCAGCTTAAGCTGGACAGGGGCATATGGCTACACCTTC.

The table lists this clonotype with a count of one. A much larger clone differs from this one at a single base, so this may be a read error. The chain employs TRBV6-2 or TRBV6-3 and TRBJ1-1; no clear D. The CDR3 extends over 11 amino acids. Germline V gives CDR1 MNHEY, CDR2 SVGEGT. The chain's CDR3 is CASADNLEVFF. The CDR3 nucleotides read TGTGCCAGCGCAGACAACCTTGAAGTTTTCTTT.

The table lists this clonotype with a few counts. The chain uses TRBV27 and TRBJ1-4, with D unresolved. The CDR3 is 15 residues long. The germline CDR1 and CDR2 sequences are MNHEY and SMNVEV (reference sequence). V lost 4 bases, J lost 3 bases, and 12 bases lay in between. Here the CDR3 DNA reads TGTGCCAGCAGTTGGGCAGCCGGCTCTAATGAAAAACTGTTTTTT. Translating gives CASSWAAGSNEKLFF.

This clonotype was seen many times. The chain is built from TRBV3-1 and TRBJ2-3, with 8 bases fitting TRBD2. Germline assignment: CDR1 LGHDT and CDR2 YNNKEL (reference sequence). V trimming: 4 bases; J trimming: 1 base; junction bases outside the gene matches: 1. The CDR3 has 14 amino acids. The CDR3 here is CASSPGGGTDTQYF. CDR3 in DNA: TGTGCCAGCAGCCCCGGGGGGGGCACAGATACGCAGTATTTT.

This clonotype was counted between two and nine times. This chain uses TRBV28 with TRBJ2-5, with a possible D match to TRBD2 (6 bases). Trimming cost V 10 bases and J 5 bases, with 14 bases left between them. This CDR3 contains 12 residues. Germline V lookup: CDR1 MDHEN, CDR2 SYDVKM. Here the CDR3 reads CATQDYGETQYF. CDR3 nucleotides: TGTGCCACCCAGGACTACGGCGAGACCCAGTACTTC. Full variable domain (outside the CDR3, taken from reference TRBV28 and TRBJ2-5): DVKVTQSSRYLVKRTGEKVFLECVQDMDHENMFWYRQDPGLGLRLIYFSYDVKMKEKGDIPEGYSVSREKKERFSLILESASTNQTSMYLCATQDYGETQYFGPGTRLLVL.

This rearrangement joins TRBV20-1 to TRBJ2-1, with TRBD1 identical over 7 bases. V lost 1 base and J lost 0; bases outside the gene matches: 9. The CDR3 totals 17 residues. CDR1 DFQATT and CDR2 SNEGSKA come from the germline V gene (reference sequence). Written as DNA, the CDR3 is TGCAGTGCTAGAGTTCCGGGACAGCATAGCTCCTACAATGAGCAGTTCTTC. Its translation is CSARVPGQHSSYNEQFF.

This sequence joins TRBV19 and TRBJ2-7; 11 nucleotides line up with TRBD2. This CDR3 is 15 amino acids long. V lost 3 bases and J lost 7; bases outside the gene matches: 8. Germline CDR1 is LNHDA and CDR2 is SQIVND (reference sequence). The CDR3 spells CASSMMTSGTVEQYF. In nucleotides, the CDR3 is TGTGCCAGTAGTATGATGACTAGCGGGACGGTAGAGCAGTACTTC.